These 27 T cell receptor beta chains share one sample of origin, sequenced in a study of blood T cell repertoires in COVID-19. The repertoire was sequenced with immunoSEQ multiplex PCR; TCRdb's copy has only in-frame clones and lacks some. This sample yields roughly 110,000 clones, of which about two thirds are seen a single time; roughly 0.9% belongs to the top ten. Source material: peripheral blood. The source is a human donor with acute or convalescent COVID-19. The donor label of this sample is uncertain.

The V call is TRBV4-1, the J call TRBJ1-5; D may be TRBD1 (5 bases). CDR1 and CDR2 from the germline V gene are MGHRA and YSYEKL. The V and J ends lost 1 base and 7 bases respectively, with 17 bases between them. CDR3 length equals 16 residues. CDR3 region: CASSQGDGRREQPQHF. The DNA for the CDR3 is TGCGCCAGCAGCCAAGGGGACGGACGCCGGGAGCAGCCCCAGCATTTT.

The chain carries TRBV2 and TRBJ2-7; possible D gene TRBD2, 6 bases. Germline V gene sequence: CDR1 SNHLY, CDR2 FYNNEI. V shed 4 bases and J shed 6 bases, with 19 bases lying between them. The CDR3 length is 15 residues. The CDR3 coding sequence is TGTGCCAGCAGTGCGGAGGGCCACCCTAAAATCGAGCAGTACGTC. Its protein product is CASSAEGHPKIEQYV.

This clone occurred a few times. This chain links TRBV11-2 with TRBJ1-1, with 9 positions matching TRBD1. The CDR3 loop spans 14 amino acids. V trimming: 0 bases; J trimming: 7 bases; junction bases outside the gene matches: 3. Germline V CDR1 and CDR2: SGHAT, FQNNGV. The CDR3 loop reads CASSLDRGQGEAFF. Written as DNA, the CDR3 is TGTGCCAGCAGCTTAGATAGGGGACAGGGTGAAGCTTTCTTT.

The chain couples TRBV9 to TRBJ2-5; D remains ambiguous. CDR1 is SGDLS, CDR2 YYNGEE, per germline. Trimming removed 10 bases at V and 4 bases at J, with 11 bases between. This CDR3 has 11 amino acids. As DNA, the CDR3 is TGTGCCGGGCCCTCGGTAGAGACCCAGTACTTC. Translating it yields CAGPSVETQYF.

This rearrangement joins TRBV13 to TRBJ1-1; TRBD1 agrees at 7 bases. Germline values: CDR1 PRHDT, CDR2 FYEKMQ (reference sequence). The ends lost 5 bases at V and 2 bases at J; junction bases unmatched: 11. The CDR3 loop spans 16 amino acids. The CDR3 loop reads CASSPKQGLQNTEAFF. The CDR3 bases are TGTGCCAGCAGCCCAAAACAGGGGTTGCAAAACACTGAAGCTTTCTTT.

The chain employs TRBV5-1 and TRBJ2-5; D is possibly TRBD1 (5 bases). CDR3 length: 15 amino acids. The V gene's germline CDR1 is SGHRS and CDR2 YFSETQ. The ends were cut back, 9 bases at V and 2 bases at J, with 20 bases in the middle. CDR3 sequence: CATRVSSGWQETQYF. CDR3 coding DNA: TGCGCCACCAGGGTGAGTTCAGGGTGGCAAGAGACCCAGTACTTC.

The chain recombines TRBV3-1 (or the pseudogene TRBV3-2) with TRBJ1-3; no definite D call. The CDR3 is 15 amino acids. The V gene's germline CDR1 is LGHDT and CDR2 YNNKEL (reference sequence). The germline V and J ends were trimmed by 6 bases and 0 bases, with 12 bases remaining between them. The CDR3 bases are TGTGCCAGCAGACGCGAAGGGAGCTCTGGAAACACCATATATTTT. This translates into CASRREGSSGNTIYF.

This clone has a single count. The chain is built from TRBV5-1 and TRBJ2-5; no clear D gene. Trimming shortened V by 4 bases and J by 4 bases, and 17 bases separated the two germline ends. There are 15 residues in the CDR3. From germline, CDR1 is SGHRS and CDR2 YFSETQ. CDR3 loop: CASSPSLASTETQYF. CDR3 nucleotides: TGCGCCAGCAGCCCATCCTTAGCCTCTACAGAGACCCAGTACTTC.

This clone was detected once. This CDR3 is CASSPNRRGAGNTIYF. The CDR3 region has the DNA TGTGCCAGCAGCCCCAATCGGAGGGGAGCTGGAAACACCATATATTTT. The chain is built from TRBV7-6 and TRBJ1-3, with a weak D call TRBD1 (5 bases). CDR3 length equals 16 residues. V lost 5 bases to trimming and J lost 2 bases, with 16 bases between them. Germline CDR1 and CDR2: SGHVS and FNYEAQ.

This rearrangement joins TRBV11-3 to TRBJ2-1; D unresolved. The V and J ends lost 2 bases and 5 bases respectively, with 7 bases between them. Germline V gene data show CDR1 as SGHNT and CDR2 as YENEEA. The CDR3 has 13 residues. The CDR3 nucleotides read TGTGCCAGCAGCTTACTGGCTGACAATGAGCAGTTCTTC. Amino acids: CASSLLADNEQFF.

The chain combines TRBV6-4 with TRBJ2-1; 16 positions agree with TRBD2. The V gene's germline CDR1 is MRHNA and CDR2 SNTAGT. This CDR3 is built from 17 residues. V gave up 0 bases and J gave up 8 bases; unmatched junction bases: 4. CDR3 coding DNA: TGTGCCAGCAGTGACTCGGGACTAGCGGGGGGGCCACATGAGCAGTTCTTC. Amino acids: CASSDSGLAGGPHEQFF.

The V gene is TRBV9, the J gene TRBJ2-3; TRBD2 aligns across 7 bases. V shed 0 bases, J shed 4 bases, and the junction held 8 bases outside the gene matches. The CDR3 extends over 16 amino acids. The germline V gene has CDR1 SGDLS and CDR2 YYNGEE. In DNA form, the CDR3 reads TGTGCCAGCAGCGTAGTGGGACTAAGTGCGTCAGATACGCAGTATTTT. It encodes CASSVVGLSASDTQYF.

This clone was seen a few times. The CDR3 sequence: CARKIGETEAFF. DNA of the CDR3: TGTGCCAGAAAAATTGGGGAGACTGAAGCTTTCTTT. The rearrangement links TRBV5-3 to TRBJ1-1; no clear D gene. TRBV5-3 is identified as an open reading frame with a role that is uncertain. Trimming took 6 bases from V and 5 from J, leaving 11 bases between them. This CDR3 spans 12 amino acids.

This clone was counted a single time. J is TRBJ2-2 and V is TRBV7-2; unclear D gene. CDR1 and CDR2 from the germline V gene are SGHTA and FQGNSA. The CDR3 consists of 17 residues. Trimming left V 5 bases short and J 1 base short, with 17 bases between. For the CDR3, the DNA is TGTGCCAGCAGCAATCCGCTGGCGGTGGTGAACACCGGGGAGCTGTTTTTT. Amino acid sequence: CASSNPLAVVNTGELFF.

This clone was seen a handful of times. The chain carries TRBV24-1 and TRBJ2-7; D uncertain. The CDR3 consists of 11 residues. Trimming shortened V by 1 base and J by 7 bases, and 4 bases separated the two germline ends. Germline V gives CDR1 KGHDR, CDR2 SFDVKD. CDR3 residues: CATSDFKEQYF. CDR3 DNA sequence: TGTGCCACCAGTGATTTTAAAGAGCAGTACTTC.

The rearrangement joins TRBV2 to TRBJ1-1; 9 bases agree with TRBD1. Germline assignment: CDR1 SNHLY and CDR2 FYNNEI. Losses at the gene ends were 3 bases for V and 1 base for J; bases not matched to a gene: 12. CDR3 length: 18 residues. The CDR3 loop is CASSDQTGGISANTEAFF. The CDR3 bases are TGTGCCAGCAGTGATCAGACAGGGGGAATCTCGGCGAACACTGAAGCTTTCTTT.

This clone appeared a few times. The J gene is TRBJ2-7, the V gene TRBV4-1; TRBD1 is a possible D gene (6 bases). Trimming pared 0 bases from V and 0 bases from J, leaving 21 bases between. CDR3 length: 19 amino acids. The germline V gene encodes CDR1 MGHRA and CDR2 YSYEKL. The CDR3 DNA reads TGCGCCAGCAGCCAAGAACGGCTCCTTGGGGGCCACAGCTCCTACGAGCAGTACGTC. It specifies CASSQERLLGGHSSYEQYV.

CDR3: CASSIGTGPNTGELFF. CDR3 DNA: TGTGCCAGCAGCATAGGGACAGGCCCTAACACCGGGGAGCTGTTTTTT. This rearrangement joins TRBV7-6 to TRBJ2-2; TRBD1 matches at 8 bases. Trimming removed 5 bases from V and 2 bases from J; junction bases left unmatched: 7. The CDR3 contains 16 residues. The germline V gene encodes CDR1 SGHVS and CDR2 FNYEAQ.

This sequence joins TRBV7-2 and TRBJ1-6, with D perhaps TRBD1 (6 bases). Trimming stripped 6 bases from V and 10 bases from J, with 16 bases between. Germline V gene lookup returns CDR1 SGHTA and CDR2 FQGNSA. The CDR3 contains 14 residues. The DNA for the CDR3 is TGTGCCAGCAGAGGGGGGGGTAATTTGTCACCCCTCCACTTT. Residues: CASRGGGNLSPLHF.

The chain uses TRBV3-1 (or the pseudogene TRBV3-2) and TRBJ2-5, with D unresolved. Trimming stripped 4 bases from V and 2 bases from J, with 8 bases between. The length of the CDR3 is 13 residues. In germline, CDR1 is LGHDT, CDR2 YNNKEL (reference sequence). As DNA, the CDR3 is TGTGCCAGCAGCCTTTACAAGCAAGAGACCCAGTACTTC. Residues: CASSLYKQETQYF.

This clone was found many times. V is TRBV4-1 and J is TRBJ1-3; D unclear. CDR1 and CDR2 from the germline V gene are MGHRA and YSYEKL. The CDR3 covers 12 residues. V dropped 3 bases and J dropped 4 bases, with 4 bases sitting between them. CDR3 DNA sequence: TGCGCCAGCAGCCAGGAGGGAAACACCATATATTTT. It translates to CASSQEGNTIYF.

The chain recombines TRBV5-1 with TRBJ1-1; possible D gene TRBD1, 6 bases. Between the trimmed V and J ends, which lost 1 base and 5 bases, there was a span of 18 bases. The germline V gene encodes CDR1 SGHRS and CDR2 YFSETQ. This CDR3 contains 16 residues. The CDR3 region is CASSLRAQGKGTEAFF. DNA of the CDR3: TGCGCCAGCAGCTTGAGGGCCCAGGGGAAAGGGACTGAAGCTTTCTTT.

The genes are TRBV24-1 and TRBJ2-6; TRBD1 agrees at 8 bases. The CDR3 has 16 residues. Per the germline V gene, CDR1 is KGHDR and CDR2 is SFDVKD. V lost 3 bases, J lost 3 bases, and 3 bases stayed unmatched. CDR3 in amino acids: CATSDPQGGGANVLTF. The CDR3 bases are TGTGCCACCAGTGATCCACAGGGGGGTGGGGCCAACGTCCTGACTTTC.

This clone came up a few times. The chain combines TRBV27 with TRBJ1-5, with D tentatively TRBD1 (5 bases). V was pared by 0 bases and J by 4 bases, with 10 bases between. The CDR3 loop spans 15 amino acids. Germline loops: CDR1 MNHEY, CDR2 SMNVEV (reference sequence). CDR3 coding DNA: TGTGCCAGCAGTTTATCGCCACAGGCTAATCAGCCCCAGCATTTT. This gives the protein CASSLSPQANQPQHF.

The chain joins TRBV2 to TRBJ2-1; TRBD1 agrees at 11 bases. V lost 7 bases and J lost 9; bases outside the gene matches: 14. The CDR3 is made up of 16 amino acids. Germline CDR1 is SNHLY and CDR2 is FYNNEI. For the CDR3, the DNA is TGTGCCAGCAAAGGCGGACGGACAGGGGGCGGGGGTGAGCAGTTCTTC. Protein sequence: CASKGGRTGGGGEQFF. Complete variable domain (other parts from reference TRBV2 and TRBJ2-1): EPEVTQTPSHQVTQMGQEVILRCVPISNHLYFYWYRQILGQKVEFLVSFYNNEISEKSEIFDDQFSVERPDGSNFTLKIRSTKLEDSAMYFCASKGGRTGGGGEQFFGPGTRLTVL.

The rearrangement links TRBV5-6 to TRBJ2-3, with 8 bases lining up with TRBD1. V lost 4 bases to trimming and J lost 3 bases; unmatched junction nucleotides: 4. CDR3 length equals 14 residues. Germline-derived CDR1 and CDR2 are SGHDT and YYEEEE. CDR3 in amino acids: CASSKDRATDTQYF. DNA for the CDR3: TGTGCCAGCAGCAAGGACAGGGCAACAGATACGCAGTATTTT.

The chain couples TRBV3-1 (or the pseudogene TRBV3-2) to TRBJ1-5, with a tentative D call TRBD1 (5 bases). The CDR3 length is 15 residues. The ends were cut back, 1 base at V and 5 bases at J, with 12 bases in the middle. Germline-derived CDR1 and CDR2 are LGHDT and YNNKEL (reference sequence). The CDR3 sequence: CASSQGGWGDQPQHF. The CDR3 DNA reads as TGTGCCAGCAGCCAAGGGGGATGGGGGGATCAGCCCCAGCATTTT.